These T cell receptor beta chains were read from a single sample in a study of CD8+ T cells in alopecia areata. TCRdb's table, derived via immunoSEQ multiplex PCR, lists solely in-frame clones and lacks some. The data contain fewer than 250,000 clones, roughly three fifths of them seen just once; the ten biggest clones take up roughly 0.67%. The source was CD4+ T cells sorted from blood, collected at week 4, from a patient treated with tofacitinib. The receptors come from a human donor with alopecia areata. Both conserved end residues are part of each CDR3. Fields, in order: J gene, clone size, V gene, D gene, CDR3 DNA, CDR3 protein. A D gene is named only where the DNA matches it firmly. Clone size is stated in some rows and not others, as once, few, many or a class when expanded.

TRBJ1-3 . TRBV29-1 . TGCAGCGTTGAGGCGGGGACCGGGAGCTCTGGAAACACCATATATTTT CSVEAGTGSSGNTIYF
TRBJ1-1 . TRBV30 . TGTGCCTGGGGATTTCAGAACACTGAAGCTTTCTTT CAWGFQNTEAFF
TRBJ2-7 . TRBV6-5 TRBD2 TGTGCCAGCAGTAAGGGACTAGCGGGAGTGTACGAGCAGTACTTC CASSKGLAGVYEQYF
TRBJ1-4 few TRBV7-8 . TGTGCCAGCAGCCAGAGACAGAGAAATGAAAAACTGTTTTTT CASSQRQRNEKLFF
TRBJ1-2 . TRBV5-1 . TGCGCCAGCAGCTTTGGGGAGGACTATGGCTACACCTTC CASSFGEDYGYTF
TRBJ2-5 few TRBV29-1 . TGCAGCGTTGAAGAAGGGGCAGAGACCCAGTACTTC CSVEEGAETQYF
TRBJ2-3 . TRBV10-3 TRBD2 TGTGCCATCAGTGAGGGGAGATCTAGCGGGGGAGGAGATACGCAGTATTTT CAISEGRSSGGGDTQYF
TRBJ2-7 . TRBV7-3 . TGTGCCAGCAGGTCCCTTGGGTACGAGCAGTACTTC CASRSLGYEQYF
TRBJ2-7 . TRBV5-6 . TGTGCCAGCACCTCCCTTCCGGGGCGCGAGCAGTACTTC CASTSLPGREQYF
TRBJ1-2 . TRBV9 . TGTGCCAGCAGCGCTACGGGACCCTATGGCTACACCTTC CASSATGPYGYTF
TRBJ2-5 . TRBV29-1 TRBD2 TGCAGCGTTGGGGAGGGGGAGACCCAGTACTTC CSVGEGETQYF
TRBJ2-3 once TRBV11-3 . TGTGCCAGCAGCTGGCAAGCCACAGATACGCAGTATTTT CASSWQATDTQYF
TRBJ2-5 . TRBV29-1 TRBD2 TGCAGCGTTGACGACCCTTTCCTTCGCGCGGGAGGTGAGACCCAGTACTTC CSVDDPFLRAGGETQYF
TRBJ2-5 . TRBV29-1 . TGCAGCGCCAAGACAGAATTTACAGCTCGGGAGACCCAGTACTTC CSAKTEFTARETQYF
TRBJ2-2 . TRBV7-8 . TGTGCCAGCACCCAAGACACCGGGGAGCTGTTTTTT CASTQDTGELFF
TRBJ2-6 . TRBV30 . TGTGCCTGGAGCCGTAGAATACAGGGTTTTCGGGGTCGCTCTGGGGCCAACGTCCTGACCTTC CAWSRRIQGFRGRSGANVLTF
TRBJ2-5 . TRBV29-1 TRBD2 TGCAGCGTCGGACTAGCGGGAGCAGGCGAGACCCAGTACTTC CSVGLAGAGETQYF
TRBJ2-5 . TRBV25-1 TRBD2 TGTGCCAGCAGTGAATCAGCGGGAAAGGGTTTGGAGACCCAGTACTTC CASSESAGKGLETQYF
TRBJ2-1 . TRBV30 . TGTGCCTGGTCCTTTGGGATTGACAATGAGCAGTTCTTC CAWSFGIDNEQFF
TRBJ1-1 . TRBV29-1 . TGCAGCGTTGCCGGGACGGCCGGGACTGAAGCTTTCTTT CSVAGTAGTEAFF
TRBJ2-1 . TRBV29-1 TRBD2 TGCAGCGTTGAGTACCTAGCGGGATCAATCTCCTACAATGAGCAGTTCTTC CSVEYLAGSISYNEQFF
TRBJ1-1 few TRBV23-1 . TGCGCCAGCAGTCAATCATTCACTGAAGCTTTCTTT CASSQSFTEAFF
TRBJ2-3 . TRBV7-9 . TGTGCCAGCAGCGACCTGGGGGGAAGCACAGATACGCAGTATTTT CASSDLGGSTDTQYF
TRBJ1-5 few TRBV2 . TGTGCCAGCAGTGACGGGAATCAGCCCCAGCATTTT CASSDGNQPQHF
TRBJ2-7 . TRBV11-3 . TGTGCCAGCAGCTTAGATGGGTCCTACGAGCAGTACTTC CASSLDGSYEQYF
TRBJ1-5 . TRBV2 . TGTGCCAGCAGTTCCCCCACACAGGGAATAGGTCAGCCCCAGCATTTT CASSSPTQGIGQPQHF
TRBJ1-2 . TRBV18 . TGTGCCAGCTCCCCAGACAGGAACTATGGCTACACCTTC CASSPDRNYGYTF
TRBJ2-3 . TRBV30 TRBD2 TGTGCCTGGAGTGTGGCTAGCGGGAGCACAGATACGCAGTATTTT CAWSVASGSTDTQYF
TRBJ2-7 . TRBV5-1 . TGCGCCAGCAGCCAAGACCTCTACGAGCAGTACTTC CASSQDLYEQYF
TRBJ2-7 few TRBV19 TRBD1 TGTGCCAGTAGTCCGGGACAGGGGGCCTACGAGCAGTACTTC CASSPGQGAYEQYF
TRBJ1-1 . TRBV30 TRBD1 TGTGCCTGCCGACAGGGTAGTACTGAAGCTTTCTTT CACRQGSTEAFF
TRBJ1-4 . TRBV4-1 . TGCGCCAGCAGCCAAGGGCGGGGGGTGAATGAAAAACTGTTTTTT CASSQGRGVNEKLFF
TRBJ1-2 . TRBV6-5 . TGTGCCAGCAGCCGGACAAGGTCTGATGGCTACACCTTC CASSRTRSDGYTF
TRBJ2-5 . TRBV7-9 . TGTGCCAGCAGCTTAGCGGGGCACGAGAGTCAAGAGACCCAGTACTTC CASSLAGHESQETQYF
TRBJ1-1 . TRBV30 . TGTGCCTGGAGTTTAACAGGCGCTCGGACTGAAGCTTTCTTT CAWSLTGARTEAFF
TRBJ2-7 . TRBV29-1 . TGCAGCGTTGGTGGAACAGGATCCTACGAGCAGTACTTC CSVGGTGSYEQYF
TRBJ1-1 . TRBV18 . TGTGCCAGCTCACCAGGGGCTATGAACACTGAAGCTTTCTTT CASSPGAMNTEAFF
TRBJ1-5 few TRBV30 TRBD1 TGTGCCTGGAGTGTACCCGGGACAGGGGGAGTTCAGCCCCAGCATTTT CAWSVPGTGGVQPQHF
TRBJ1-1 . TRBV30 . TGTGCCTCTGAGCGGGGGGGCACTGAAGCTTTCTTT CASERGGTEAFF
TRBJ1-2 once TRBV6-5 . TGTGCCAGCAGTTCCTTCACGGGAATGTCGGGCTATGGCTACACCTTC CASSSFTGMSGYGYTF
TRBJ1-2 . TRBV29-1 TRBD1 TGCAGCGTTGCGGACAGGGGGCCTAACTATGGCTACACCTTC CSVADRGPNYGYTF
TRBJ1-1 . TRBV6-5 . TGTGCCAGCAATCCCCCCGGGCAACGGGCTGAAGCTTTCTTT CASNPPGQRAEAFF
TRBJ1-2 . TRBV27 . TGTGCCAGCAGTTCAGGGGCGCTCTATGGCTACACCTTC CASSSGALYGYTF
TRBJ2-7 . TRBV6-6 TRBD1 TGTGCCAGTCGGAGACAGGGGGAGCAGTACTTC CASRRQGEQYF
TRBJ2-5 few TRBV14 TRBD1 TGTGCCAGCAGCCAAGATGGGACAGGGGCGGAGACCCAGTACTTC CASSQDGTGAETQYF
TRBJ2-1 . TRBV7-8 . TGTGCCAGCAGCCATAGGGGGGGAGTTGTCCCATCGCAGTTCTTC CASSHRGGVVPSQFF
TRBJ2-7 . TRBV15 . TGTGCCACCAGCAGCCTGACCTCCTACGAGCAGTACTTC CATSSLTSYEQYF
TRBJ2-7 few TRBV4-1 . TGCGCCAGCAGCCAAGATTCCCTCTACGAGCAGTACTTC CASSQDSLYEQYF
TRBJ2-3 . TRBV27 . TGTGCCAGCAGTGGAGAACTCCGTCCCATCGCGGATACGCAGTATTTT CASSGELRPIADTQYF
TRBJ1-5 . TRBV29-1 . TGCAGCGCCGGGACGTCAGTCAATCAGCCCCAGCATTTT CSAGTSVNQPQHF
TRBJ2-6 few TRBV27 TRBD1 TGTGCCAGCAGTTTACGGTGGACAGGCCCGTATGGGGCCAACGTCCTGACTTTC CASSLRWTGPYGANVLTF
TRBJ2-7 . TRBV5-6 TRBD1 TGTGCCAGCAGTCTTGCCCCGGACAGGGGTGACGAGCAGTACTTC CASSLAPDRGDEQYF
TRBJ1-2 . TRBV7-9 TRBD1 TGTGCCAGCAGCCCCCGTGTCCAGGGGGCCGTTCGGTATGGCTACACCTTC CASSPRVQGAVRYGYTF
TRBJ2-1 . TRBV29-1 TRBD2 TGCAGCGTTGAGCGGGGGGGGTACAATGAGCAGTTCTTC CSVERGGYNEQFF
TRBJ2-3 . TRBV15 . TGTGCCACCAGCAGAGAAGCAAGAACAGATACGCAGTATTTT CATSREARTDTQYF
TRBJ2-7 . TRBV4-2 TRBD2 TGTGCCAGCACGGCGGGAGAATTCCACGAGCAGTACTTC CASTAGEFHEQYF
TRBJ2-5 few TRBV5-1 . TGCGCCAGCAGCTTAGTACAGGGAGGGGAGACCCAGTACTTC CASSLVQGGETQYF